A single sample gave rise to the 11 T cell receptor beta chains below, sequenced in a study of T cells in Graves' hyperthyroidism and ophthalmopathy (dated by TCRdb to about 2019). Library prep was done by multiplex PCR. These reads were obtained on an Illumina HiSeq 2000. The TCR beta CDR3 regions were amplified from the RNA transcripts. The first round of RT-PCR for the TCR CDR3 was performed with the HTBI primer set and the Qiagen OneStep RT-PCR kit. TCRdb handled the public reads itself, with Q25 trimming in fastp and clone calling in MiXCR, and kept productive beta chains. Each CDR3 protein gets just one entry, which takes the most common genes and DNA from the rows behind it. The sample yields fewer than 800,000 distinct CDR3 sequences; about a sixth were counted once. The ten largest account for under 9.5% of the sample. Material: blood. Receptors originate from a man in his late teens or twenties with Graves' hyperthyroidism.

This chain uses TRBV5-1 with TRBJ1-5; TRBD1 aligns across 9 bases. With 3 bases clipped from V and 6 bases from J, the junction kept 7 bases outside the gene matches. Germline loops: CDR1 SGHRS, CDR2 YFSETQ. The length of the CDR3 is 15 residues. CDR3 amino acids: CASSSGTGRSQPQHF. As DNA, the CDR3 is TGCGCCAGCAGCTCCGGGACAGGGCGAAGTCAGCCCCAGCATTTT. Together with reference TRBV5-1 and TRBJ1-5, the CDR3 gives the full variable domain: KAGVTQTPRYLIKTRGQQVTLSCSPISGHRSVSWYQQTPGQGLQFLFEYFSETQRNKGNFPGRFSGRQFSNSRSEMNVSTLELGDSALYLCASSSGTGRSQPQHFGDGTRLSIL.

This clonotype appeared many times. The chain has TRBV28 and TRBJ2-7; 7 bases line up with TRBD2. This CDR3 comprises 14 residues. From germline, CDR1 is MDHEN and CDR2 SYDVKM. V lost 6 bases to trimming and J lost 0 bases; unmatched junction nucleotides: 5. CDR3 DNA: TGTGCCAGCAGCAACCGGGACTACTCCTACGAGCAGTACTTC. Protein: CASSNRDYSYEQYF. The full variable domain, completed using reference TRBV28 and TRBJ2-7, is DVKVTQSSRYLVKRTGEKVFLECVQDMDHENMFWYRQDPGLGLRLIYFSYDVKMKEKGDIPEGYSVSREKKERFSLILESASTNQTSMYLCASSNRDYSYEQYFGPGTRLTVT.

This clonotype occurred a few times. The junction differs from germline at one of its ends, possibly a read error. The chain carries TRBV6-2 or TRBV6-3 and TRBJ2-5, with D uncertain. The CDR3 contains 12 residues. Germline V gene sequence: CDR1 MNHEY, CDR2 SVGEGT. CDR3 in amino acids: CASTYDQGTQYF. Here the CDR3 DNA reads TGTGCCAGCACCTATGACCAAGGGACCCAGTACTTC.

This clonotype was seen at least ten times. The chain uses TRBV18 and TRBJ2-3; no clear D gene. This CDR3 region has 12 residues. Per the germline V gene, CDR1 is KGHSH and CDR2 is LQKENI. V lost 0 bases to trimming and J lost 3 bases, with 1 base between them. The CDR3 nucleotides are TGTGCCAGCTCACCACCGACAGATACGCAGTATTTT. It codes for CASSPPTDTQYF.

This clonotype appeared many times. CDR3 in DNA: TGCAGTGCAAACGGACTAGCGGAAACCTACGAGCAGTACTTC. Residues: CSANGLAETYEQYF. V usage is TRBV20-1 and J usage is TRBJ2-7, with 10 bases identical to TRBD2. V lost 6 bases and J lost 2; bases outside the gene matches: 7. Germline-derived CDR1 and CDR2 are DFQATT and SNEGSKA (reference sequence). The CDR3 runs 14 residues.

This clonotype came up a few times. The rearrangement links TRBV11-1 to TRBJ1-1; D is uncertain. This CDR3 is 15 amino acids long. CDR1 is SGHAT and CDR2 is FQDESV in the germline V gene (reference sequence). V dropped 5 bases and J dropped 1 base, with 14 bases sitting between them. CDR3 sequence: CASSLHGEGNTEAFF. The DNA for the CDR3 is TGTGCCAGCAGCCTCCATGGGGAAGGGAACACTGAAGCTTTCTTT.

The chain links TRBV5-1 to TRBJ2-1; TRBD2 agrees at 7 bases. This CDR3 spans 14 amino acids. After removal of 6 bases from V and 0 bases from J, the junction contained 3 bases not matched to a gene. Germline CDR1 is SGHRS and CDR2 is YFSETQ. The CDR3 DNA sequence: TGCGCCAGCACCTGGGAGGGCTCCTACAATGAGCAGTTCTTC. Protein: CASTWEGSYNEQFF. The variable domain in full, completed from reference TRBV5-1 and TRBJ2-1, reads KAGVTQTPRYLIKTRGQQVTLSCSPISGHRSVSWYQQTPGQGLQFLFEYFSETQRNKGNFPGRFSGRQFSNSRSEMNVSTLELGDSALYLCASTWEGSYNEQFFGPGTRLTVL.

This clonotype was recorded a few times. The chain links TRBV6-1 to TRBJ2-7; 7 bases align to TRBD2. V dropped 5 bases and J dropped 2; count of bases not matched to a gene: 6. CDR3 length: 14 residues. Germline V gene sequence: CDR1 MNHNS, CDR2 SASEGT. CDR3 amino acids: CASSLREDAYEQYF. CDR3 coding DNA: TGTGCCAGCAGTCTTCGGGAGGACGCCTACGAGCAGTACTTC.

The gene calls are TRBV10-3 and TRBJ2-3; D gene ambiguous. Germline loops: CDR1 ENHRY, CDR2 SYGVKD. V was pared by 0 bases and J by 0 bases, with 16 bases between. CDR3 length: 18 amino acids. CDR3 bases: TGTGCCATCAGTGAGTCGACGTCTTCAAGTGCTAGCACAGATACGCAGTATTTT. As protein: CAISESTSSSASTDTQYF.

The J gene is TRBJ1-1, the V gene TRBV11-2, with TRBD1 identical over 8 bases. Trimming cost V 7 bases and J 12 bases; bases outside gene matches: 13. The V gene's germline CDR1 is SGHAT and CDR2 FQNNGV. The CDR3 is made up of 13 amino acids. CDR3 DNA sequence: TGTGCCAGCACCCGAGCGCGGGGACAGGAGCCTTTCTTT. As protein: CASTRARGQEPFF.

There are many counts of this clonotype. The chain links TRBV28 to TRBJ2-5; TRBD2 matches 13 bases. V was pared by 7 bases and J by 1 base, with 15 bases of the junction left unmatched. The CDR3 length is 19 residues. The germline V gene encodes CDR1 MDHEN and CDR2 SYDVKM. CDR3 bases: TGTGCCAGCACTCGGGGACTAGCGGGATCAAAGGTCGTCCAAGAGACCCAGTACTTC. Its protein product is CASTRGLAGSKVVQETQYF.